This paragraph covers one T cell receptor (beta chain) sequence. The protocol was immunoSEQ multiplex PCR, while the TCRdb copy is restricted to in-frame clones and leaves out a portion. This sample has about 32,000 clones, with 81% found just once. CDR3 length equals 14 residues. V shed 6 bases and J shed 6 bases, with 17 bases lying between them. CDR1 is MNHNY and CDR2 is SVGAGI in the germline V gene (reference sequence). This specimen belongs to a study of OX40 agonist ivuxolimab in advanced cancers. This clonotype originated in an adult with an advanced solid tumor such as melanoma, head and neck, liver or kidney cancer. The chain is built from TRBV6-6 and TRBJ1-2, with D perhaps TRBD1 (5 bases). The specimen was CD4+ or CD8+ T cells sorted from blood, collected in a trial of the OX40 agonist ivuxolimab. The CDR3 nucleotides read TGTGCCAGCAGCTCCATCGATTTCAGGGATGGCTACACCTTC. It translates to CASSSIDFRDGYTF.